The 27 T cell receptor beta chains in this list originate from one sample, sequenced in a study of T cell repertoires in cytomegalovirus infection. MiXCR, applied by TCRdb to the reads, yields one record per CDR3 protein. This table holds 110,000 or so distinct CDR3 sequences, about 33% found once. The antigens for these receptors are not known. The material was CD8+ T cells from cultured PBMCs, obtained from culture after CMV antigen stimulation. These TCRs come from a human donor in good health (CMV status not recorded). Some clones in this sample may be carry-over from other donors' samples.

The chain is built from TRBV28 and TRBJ1-1; D is perhaps TRBD1 (6 bases). Trimming pared 7 bases from V and 4 bases from J, leaving 22 bases between. This CDR3 is built from 16 residues. Germline V lookup: CDR1 MDHEN, CDR2 SYDVKM. CDR3: CASTPRRGAPGTEAFF. In DNA, the CDR3 is TGTGCCAGCACCCCGAGACGGGGGGCGCCTGGCACTGAAGCTTTCTTT.

J is TRBJ1-1 and V is TRBV19, with D tentatively TRBD1 (6 bases). Germline V gene data show CDR1 as LNHDA and CDR2 as SQIVND (reference sequence). With 7 bases removed from V and 2 bases from J, the gap between germline ends came to 14 bases. The CDR3 is 14 amino acids. In nucleotides, the CDR3 is TGTGCCAGTACTCCGGGGGGCCCTAACACTGAAGCTTTCTTT. Its translation is CASTPGGPNTEAFF.

In this sample, this clonotype turned up a few times. V usage is TRBV6-6 and J usage is TRBJ1-1; D is uncertain. The CDR3 is 11 amino acids. The V end lost 6 bases, the J end lost 0 bases, and 2 bases lay between the germline ends. Germline V gene data show CDR1 as MNHNY and CDR2 as SVGAGI (reference sequence). The CDR3 spells CASRVNTEAFF. The CDR3 coding sequence is TGTGCCAGCAGGGTGAACACTGAAGCTTTCTTT.

This CDR3 is CASSLEPRGGMNTEAFF. The DNA of the CDR3 is TGTGCCAGCAGCTTAGAACCCAGGGGCGGTATGAACACTGAAGCTTTCTTT. V is TRBV7-2 and J is TRBJ1-1; a weak D match, TRBD1 (6 bases). With 1 base removed from V and 0 bases from J, the gap between germline ends came to 15 bases. CDR3 size: 17 residues. The germline gives CDR1 SGHTA, CDR2 FQGNSA.

The chain recombines TRBV7-8 with TRBJ2-2; perhaps TRBD2 as D (7 bases). The CDR3 has 16 residues. Germline V gene lookup returns CDR1 SGHVS and CDR2 FQNEAQ. The V and J ends lost 3 bases and 4 bases respectively, with 15 bases between them. As DNA, the CDR3 is TGTGCCAGCAGCTTGTGGGGCGGGGGCGTCACCGGGGAGCTGTTTTTT. It specifies CASSLWGGGVTGELFF.

This clonotype showed up just a few times. The V and J genes are TRBV7-9 and TRBJ1-4; perhaps TRBD1 as D (5 bases). The V gene lost 4 bases and the J gene lost 8 bases, with 14 bases spanning the gap. Germline values: CDR1 SEHNR, CDR2 FQNEAQ (reference sequence). The CDR3 is 14 residues long. CDR3 in DNA: TGTGCCAGCAGCTCCTCAGGGACTGGGGAAAAACTGTTTTTT. It translates to CASSSSGTGEKLFF.

This clonotype was recorded a few times. This sequence joins TRBV5-1 and TRBJ2-1, with 12 bases fitting TRBD1. The CDR3 sequence is 17 residues long. Germline lookup yields CDR1 SGHRS and CDR2 YFSETQ. V was pared by 3 bases and J by 6 bases, with 10 bases of the junction left unmatched. The CDR3 region is CASSSPQGQGARNEQFF. The DNA for the CDR3 is TGCGCCAGCAGCTCGCCCCAGGGACAGGGGGCGCGCAATGAGCAGTTCTTC.

This clonotype was recorded a few times. The chain employs TRBV6-2 or TRBV6-3 and TRBJ2-2; 8 bases agree with TRBD1. The CDR3 runs to 15 residues. Germline CDR1 MNHEY, CDR2 SVGEGT. Germline trimming cut 4 bases from V and 7 bases from J; bases unmatched to any gene: 8. This chain's CDR3 is CASSLDRVGNGELFF. For the CDR3, the DNA is TGTGCCAGCAGTTTGGACAGGGTGGGAAACGGGGAGCTGTTTTTT.

V and J are TRBV6-5 and TRBJ1-6; TRBD1 might be the D (5 bases). Germline V gene lookup returns CDR1 MNHEY and CDR2 SVGAGI. V gave up 0 bases and J gave up 13 bases, with 16 bases separating them. The CDR3 loop spans 15 amino acids. The CDR3 coding sequence is TGTGCCAGCAGTTACTCCCCCATCGGGGACCCTCCCCTCCACTTT. This translates into CASSYSPIGDPPLHF.

This chain links TRBV4-3 with TRBJ2-1, with D possibly being TRBD1 (5 bases). Germline V gene sequence: CDR1 LGHNA, CDR2 YSLEER. The CDR3 runs to 17 residues. Deletions cut 0 bases from V and 0 bases from J, with 12 bases between. In DNA, the CDR3 is TGCGCCAGCAGCCAAGATAGGGGCCAGTACTCCTACAATGAGCAGTTCTTC. Its protein product is CASSQDRGQYSYNEQFF.

The rearrangement uses TRBV5-4 and TRBJ2-5, with TRBD2 matching over 13 bases. This CDR3 is 15 amino acids long. CDR1 is SGHNT and CDR2 is YYREEE in the germline V gene (reference sequence). Trimming cost V 4 bases and J 7 bases; bases outside gene matches: 7. The CDR3 reads CASSQLAGGPGTQYF. The CDR3 nucleotides are TGTGCCAGCAGCCAACTAGCGGGGGGGCCCGGGACCCAGTACTTC.

Many counts were recorded for this clonotype. This sequence joins TRBV12-3 or TRBV12-4 and TRBJ1-1, with a weak D call TRBD1 (6 bases). The CDR3 sequence is 14 residues long. V dropped 5 bases and J dropped 4 bases, with 14 bases sitting between them. The CDR3 loop is CASSAVGAGTEAFF. As DNA, the CDR3 is TGTGCCAGCAGTGCCGTGGGGGCGGGCACTGAAGCTTTCTTT.

This clonotype was seen a handful of times. This chain joins TRBV28 and TRBJ1-4; D gene ambiguous. The germline V gene has CDR1 MDHEN and CDR2 SYDVKM. Trimming shortened V by 5 bases and J by 7 bases, and 14 bases separated the two germline ends. There are 14 residues in the CDR3. For the CDR3, the DNA is TGTGCCAGCAGTCCCTTAGAATGGGGTGAAAAACTGTTTTTT. Translating it yields CASSPLEWGEKLFF.

The sample holds a few counts of this clonotype. The chain combines TRBV7-8 with TRBJ1-2; D gene ambiguous. This CDR3 has 14 residues. CDR1 and CDR2 (germline): SGHVS, FQNEAQ. Trimming removed 1 base from V and 3 bases from J, with 9 bases in between. The CDR3 is CASSLEVGYYGYTF. The CDR3 nucleotides read TGTGCCAGCAGCTTAGAGGTCGGTTACTATGGCTACACCTTC.

This sequence joins TRBV7-6 and TRBJ2-5, with TRBD2 as a possible D gene (6 bases). Germline values: CDR1 SGHVS, CDR2 FNYEAQ. The CDR3 extends over 16 amino acids. The ends were cut back, 3 bases at V and 1 base at J, with 15 bases in the middle. The DNA for the CDR3 is TGTGCCAGCAGCTTTCTTGCGGGGACTCGCCAAGAGACCCAGTACTTC. Protein: CASSFLAGTRQETQYF.

This chain links TRBV6-6 with TRBJ1-5; tentative D call: TRBD1 (5 bases). CDR3 length: 15 residues. The germline CDR1 and CDR2 sequences are MNHNY and SVGAGI (reference sequence). V was pared by 2 bases and J by 4 bases, with 12 bases between. Here the CDR3 DNA reads TGTGCCAGCAGTTACGGGGTAGGGGCTAATCAGCCCCAGCATTTT. It is translated as CASSYGVGANQPQHF.

The CDR3 DNA reads TGTGCCAGCAGCCCCGGGGTCACTGAAGCTTTCTTT. Amino acids: CASSPGVTEAFF. V usage is TRBV7-9 and J usage is TRBJ1-1; D unclear. Per germline, CDR1 SEHNR and CDR2 FQNEAQ (reference sequence). The CDR3 length is 12 residues. V was trimmed by 5 bases and J by 4 bases, leaving 8 bases between them.

In this sample, this clonotype turned up a few times. The chain has TRBV12-3 or TRBV12-4 and TRBJ1-3; D gene uncertain. The V and J ends lost 10 bases and 0 bases respectively, with 13 bases between them. The CDR3 totals 14 residues. DNA of the CDR3: TGTGCCATTACCCATGGGGTCTCTGGAAACACCATATATTTT. Its protein is CAITHGVSGNTIYF.

This clonotype was counted a few times. The chain couples TRBV7-9 to TRBJ2-2; D gene unclear. This CDR3 has 15 amino acids. Per the germline V gene, CDR1 is SEHNR and CDR2 is FQNEAQ (reference sequence). Trimming cost V 2 bases and J 6 bases, with 13 bases left between them. As DNA, the CDR3 is TGTGCCAGCAGCTTACCGGTCAGGCACGCCGGGGAGCTGTTTTTT. Translating gives CASSLPVRHAGELFF.

This clonotype was observed a few times. This chain connects TRBV5-6 to TRBJ2-3; possible D gene TRBD1, 6 bases. Germline V gene data show CDR1 as SGHDT and CDR2 as YYEEEE. Trimming stripped 0 bases from V and 3 bases from J, with 11 bases between. CDR3 length: 15 residues. CDR3 sequence: CASSLGQGKTDTQYF. The DNA for the CDR3 is TGTGCCAGCAGCTTGGGGCAGGGGAAAACAGATACGCAGTATTTT. The full variable domain, its missing parts supplied by reference TRBV5-6 and TRBJ2-3, is DAGVTQSPTHLIKTRGQQVTLRCSPKSGHDTVSWYQQALGQGPQFIFQYYEEEERQRGNFPDRFSGHQFPNYSSELNVNALLLGDSALYLCASSLGQGKTDTQYFGPGTRLTVL.

This clonotype was seen many times. V gene TRBV5-4 combines with J gene TRBJ2-5; D unresolved. Germline V gene sequence: CDR1 SGHNT, CDR2 YYREEE (reference sequence). Trimming left V 3 bases short and J 6 bases short, with 21 bases between. The CDR3 is made up of 16 amino acids. CDR3: CASSSRALGGEKTQYF. DNA of the CDR3: TGTGCCAGCAGCTCCCGTGCCCTAGGTGGGGAAAAGACCCAGTACTTC.

This clonotype turned up a few times. The chain uses TRBV20-1 and TRBJ1-2; the D is unclear. The CDR3 spans 17 residues. The germline V and J ends were trimmed by 0 bases and 7 bases, with 24 bases remaining between them. Germline CDR1 DFQATT, CDR2 SNEGSKA (reference sequence). CDR3 in amino acids: CSARDAVRRELASGYTF. The DNA of the CDR3 is TGCAGTGCTAGAGATGCCGTCCGGAGGGAGTTGGCTTCTGGCTACACCTTC.

The V call is TRBV7-6, the J call TRBJ2-3, with TRBD2 matching over 7 bases. The CDR3 length is 13 residues. The V gene's germline CDR1 is SGHVS and CDR2 FNYEAQ. The J segment lost 3 bases and the V segment lost 11 bases, leaving 8 bases of the junction unmatched. The CDR3 DNA follows: TGTGCCTCCGCGGGAGAAGGGACAGATACGCAGTATTTT. It yields the protein CASAGEGTDTQYF.

J is TRBJ2-5 and V is TRBV4-3; D uncertain. Per the germline V gene, CDR1 is LGHNA and CDR2 is YSLEER. V lost 0 bases, J lost 5 bases, and 19 bases lay in between. The CDR3 length is 17 residues. The DNA for the CDR3 is TGCGCCAGCAGCCAAGATCTAGGCCAACTGGTGCGGGAGACCCAGTACTTC. It codes for CASSQDLGQLVRETQYF.

The chain joins TRBV7-2 to TRBJ1-2, with D unresolved. CDR3 length: 13 amino acids. V shed 5 bases and J shed 2 bases, with 9 bases lying between them. CDR1 is SGHTA and CDR2 is FQGNSA in the germline V gene. CDR3 protein: CASSHIDNYGYTF. CDR3 bases: TGTGCCAGCAGCCACATCGACAACTATGGCTACACCTTC.

The chain links TRBV11-2 to TRBJ1-2; the D is unclear. The V gene's germline CDR1 is SGHAT and CDR2 FQNNGV. The V end lost 1 base, the J end lost 2 bases, and 11 bases lay between the germline ends. CDR3 length: 15 amino acids. The CDR3 DNA reads TGTGCCAGCAGCTTAGTTAACCGGGAAAACTATGGCTACACCTTC. Residues: CASSLVNRENYGYTF.

The V gene is TRBV28, the J gene TRBJ1-3; weak D call: TRBD1 (5 bases). Trimming shortened V by 6 bases and J by 4 bases, and 10 bases separated the two germline ends. The V gene's germline CDR1 is MDHEN and CDR2 SYDVKM. This CDR3 is 13 amino acids long. The CDR3 loop is CASSDSGGNTIYF. The CDR3 DNA is TGTGCCAGCAGCGATTCAGGGGGAAACACCATATATTTT.